Following are 21 T cell receptor beta chains from one sample sequenced in a study of T cell changes during pregnancy in multiple sclerosis. Data came from immunoSEQ multiplex PCR; TCRdb stores just in-frame clones and leaves some out. The sample has about 110,000 clones; approximately 89% are singletons. The sequencing here drew on peripheral blood, taken after pregnancy. Source of these receptors: a female donor with multiple sclerosis, enrolled in a pregnancy study.

The rearrangement joins TRBV5-1 to TRBJ2-2, with 15 bases that match TRBD2. V trimming: 4 bases; J trimming: 7 bases; junction bases outside the gene matches: 8. The V gene's germline CDR1 is SGHRS and CDR2 YFSETQ. The CDR3 loop spans 17 amino acids. The CDR3 sequence: CASSPGTSGGPDGELFF. The DNA for the CDR3 is TGCGCCAGCAGCCCGGGGACTAGCGGGGGGCCGGACGGGGAGCTGTTTTTT. The entire variable domain, with the rest obtained from reference TRBV5-1 and TRBJ2-2, is as follows: KAGVTQTPRYLIKTRGQQVTLSCSPISGHRSVSWYQQTPGQGLQFLFEYFSETQRNKGNFPGRFSGRQFSNSRSEMNVSTLELGDSALYLCASSPGTSGGPDGELFFGEGSRLTVL.

The gene calls are TRBV7-2 and TRBJ2-5; 7 bases agree with TRBD1. The germline CDR1 and CDR2 sequences are SGHTA and FQGNSA. V dropped 1 base and J dropped 4; count of bases not matched to a gene: 3. The CDR3 has 14 amino acids. The CDR3 loop is CASSLDRGRETQYF. CDR3 nucleotides: TGTGCCAGCAGCTTAGACAGGGGTCGAGAGACCCAGTACTTC.

The gene calls are TRBV18 and TRBJ2-2; the match to TRBD2 covers 9 bases. Losses at the gene ends were 3 bases for V and 4 bases for J; bases not matched to a gene: 6. Germline V gene sequence: CDR1 KGHSH, CDR2 LQKENI. The CDR3 length is 16 residues. The CDR3 bases are TGTGCCAGCTCACCGCGCGGGGGGGATCGCACCGGGGAGCTGTTTTTT. It is translated as CASSPRGGDRTGELFF.

The chain recombines TRBV9 with TRBJ1-1, with 7 bases lining up with TRBD1. This CDR3 comprises 14 residues. Germline V gene lookup returns CDR1 SGDLS and CDR2 YYNGEE. J was trimmed by 0 bases and V by 3 bases; bases with no gene match: 2. CDR3 in DNA: TGTGCCAGCAGCGAAGGACAGGTGAACACTGAAGCTTTCTTT. Encoded protein: CASSEGQVNTEAFF.

This clone has only a few counts. The chain recombines TRBV6-4 with TRBJ1-5, with D tentatively TRBD1 (6 bases). Germline CDR1 reads MRHNA; CDR2 reads SNTAGT. This CDR3 has 14 residues. Trimming removed 3 bases from V and 3 bases from J, with 9 bases in between. The CDR3 coding sequence is TGTGCCAGCAGTGAGGACAGCGACAATCAGCCCCAGCATTTT. Its translation: CASSEDSDNQPQHF.

The genes are TRBV5-1 and TRBJ2-5, with 7 bases lining up with TRBD1. With 0 bases clipped from V and 4 bases from J, the junction kept 3 bases outside the gene matches. This CDR3 spans 14 amino acids. Germline CDR1 is SGHRS and CDR2 is YFSETQ. The CDR3 reads CASSLGQGRETQYF. As DNA, the CDR3 is TGCGCCAGCAGCTTGGGACAGGGAAGAGAGACCCAGTACTTC.

The V call is TRBV5-4, the J call TRBJ1-2; no clear D. Germline CDR1 and CDR2: SGHNT and YYREEE (reference sequence). Trimming took off 3 bases at V and 2 bases at J, with 8 bases between the two ends. This CDR3 contains 13 residues. The CDR3 is CASSSEGNYGYTF. In DNA, the CDR3 is TGTGCCAGCAGCTCCGAGGGCAACTATGGCTACACCTTC.

This rearrangement joins TRBV6-6 to TRBJ1-5, with D unclear. The CDR3 loop spans 15 amino acids. The V end was cut by 6 bases, the J end by 0 bases, with 12 bases between. From germline, CDR1 is MNHNY and CDR2 SVGAGI (reference sequence). The CDR3 DNA follows: TGTGCCAGCAGAAACAGAGTAGATAGCAATCAGCCCCAGCATTTT. The encoded protein is CASRNRVDSNQPQHF.

The chain combines TRBV10-1 with TRBJ2-1; a possible D gene is TRBD2 (5 bases). In germline, CDR1 is WNHNN, CDR2 SYGVQD (reference sequence). V lost 4 bases and J 0 bases, leaving 7 bases between the germline ends. The CDR3 is made up of 14 amino acids. The CDR3 DNA reads TGCGCCAGCAGTGCGGGGAGCTCCTACAATGAGCAGTTCTTC. It specifies CASSAGSSYNEQFF.

This CDR3 is CASSLPPGQFYNEQFF. The CDR3 DNA follows: TGTGCCAGCAGCTTACCCCCGGGACAGTTCTACAATGAGCAGTTCTTC. The chain uses TRBV7-2 and TRBJ2-1, with TRBD1 identical over 7 bases. Germline V gene data show CDR1 as SGHTA and CDR2 as FQGNSA. The CDR3 is 16 residues long. V shed 2 bases and J 3 bases; nucleotides not matched to a gene: 7.

CDR3 sequence reads: CASGGRENTEAFF. CDR3 DNA: TGTGCCAGCGGCGGACGGGAGAACACTGAAGCTTTCTTT. The chain joins TRBV7-9 to TRBJ1-1; D gene ambiguous. Germline V gene data show CDR1 as SEHNR and CDR2 as FQNEAQ (reference sequence). There are 13 residues in the CDR3. Deletions cut 8 bases from V and 1 base from J, with 11 bases between.

The gene calls are TRBV5-5 and TRBJ1-4; 10 bases are a match to TRBD1. The length of the CDR3 is 17 residues. J lost 2 bases, V lost 7 bases, and 11 bases had no gene match. The germline V gene encodes CDR1 SGHKS and CDR2 YYEKEE (reference sequence). This CDR3 reads CASRGWDRGETNEKLFF. In nucleotides, the CDR3 is TGTGCCAGCCGCGGATGGGACAGGGGCGAGACTAATGAAAAACTGTTTTTT. Using reference TRBV5-5 and TRBJ1-4 for the parts outside the CDR3, the full variable domain is DAGVTQSPTHLIKTRGQQVTLRCSPISGHKSVSWYQQVLGQGPQFIFQYYEKEERGRGNFPDRFSARQFPNYSSELNVNALLLGDSALYLCASRGWDRGETNEKLFFGSGTQLSVL.

This clone was picked up one time. The CDR3 DNA reads TGCGCCAGCAGCTTTGCGGATACGCAGTATTTT. Its protein product is CASSFADTQYF. This rearrangement joins TRBV5-1 to TRBJ2-3; D gene uncertain. CDR1 and CDR2 (germline): SGHRS, YFSETQ. Trimming pared 2 bases from V and 6 bases from J, leaving 4 bases between. The CDR3 covers 11 residues.

CDR3 amino acids: CASGQGGFSNQPQHF. The DNA of the CDR3 is TGTGCCAGCGGCCAAGGAGGGTTTAGCAATCAGCCCCAGCATTTT. This chain links TRBV7-2 with TRBJ1-5; D is uncertain. Germline assignment: CDR1 SGHTA and CDR2 FQGNSA. V was clipped by 8 bases and J by 0 bases, with 14 bases between them. This CDR3 spans 15 amino acids.

This chain connects TRBV2 to TRBJ2-1; TRBD2 might be the D (5 bases). The germline V gene has CDR1 SNHLY and CDR2 FYNNEI. Deletions cut 3 bases from V and 1 base from J, with 10 bases between. This CDR3 spans 15 amino acids. The CDR3 DNA sequence: TGTGCCAGCAGTGATCGGGGTTCATCCTACAATGAGCAGTTCTTC. Its translation is CASSDRGSSYNEQFF.

The J gene is TRBJ2-7, the V gene TRBV14; D is perhaps TRBD1 (6 bases). V lost 0 bases and J lost 2, with 11 bases in between. Germline loops: CDR1 SGHDN, CDR2 FVKESK. This CDR3 is 15 amino acids long. The CDR3 coding sequence is TGTGCCAGCAGCCAAGAGCCAGGGGCTCCCTACGAGCAGTACTTC. It translates to CASSQEPGAPYEQYF.

The genes are TRBV6-5 and TRBJ2-2, with D perhaps TRBD2 (5 bases). Trimming shortened V by 7 bases and J by 6 bases, and 9 bases separated the two germline ends. This CDR3 has 12 amino acids. Looked up from germline, CDR1 is MNHEY and CDR2 is SVGAGI. This CDR3 is CASTGVAGELFF. The CDR3 DNA follows: TGTGCCAGCACCGGGGTGGCCGGGGAGCTGTTTTTT.

The chain joins TRBV30 to TRBJ1-1; no clear D. V was pared by 2 bases and J by 0 bases, with 10 bases between. Germline V CDR1 and CDR2: GTSNPN, SVGIG (reference sequence). This CDR3 is 14 amino acids long. This CDR3 is CAWSRVLMNTEAFF. In DNA, the CDR3 is TGTGCCTGGAGTCGGGTACTCATGAACACTGAAGCTTTCTTT.

The V call is TRBV4-1, the J call TRBJ1-4, with D unresolved. Per germline, CDR1 MGHRA and CDR2 YSYEKL. CDR3 length equals 12 residues. Trimming left V 1 base short and J 8 bases short, with 5 bases between. The CDR3 region is CASSQAKEKLFF. The CDR3 DNA sequence: TGCGCCAGCAGCCAAGCAAAAGAAAAACTGTTTTTT.

This chain connects TRBV6-1 to TRBJ1-2, with a weak D call TRBD1 (5 bases). Germline V lookup: CDR1 MNHNS, CDR2 SASEGT. The CDR3 is made up of 13 amino acids. V gave up 6 bases and J gave up 4 bases, with 12 bases separating them. As DNA, the CDR3 is TGTGCCAGCAGGACAGACATCGCCTATGGCTACACCTTC. It yields the protein CASRTDIAYGYTF.

CDR3 nucleotides: TGTGCCAGCAGCGGGCAGGGAAATATTGCGTTGGTGACAGATACGCAGTATTTT. Residues: CASSGQGNIALVTDTQYF. V and J are TRBV5-6 and TRBJ2-3; possibly TRBD1 for D (5 bases). The CDR3 totals 18 residues. CDR1 SGHDT and CDR2 YYEEEE come from the germline V gene. V was trimmed by 4 bases and J by 3 bases, leaving 24 bases between them.